Following are 5 T cell receptor beta chains from one sample sequenced in a study of blood T cell repertoires in COVID-19 (TCRdb year 2020). The receptor library was made with the immunoSEQ multiplex PCR assay. In its TCRdb copy, this immuneACCESS table keeps in-frame sequences only and misses some clones. Where compared with another copy, unresolved V genes explain less than half of these, and the others have no known cause. The sample data list about 150,000 clones, and approximately 86% of these were observed just once. The biggest ten clones account for about 2.4% of the sample. The specimen was peripheral blood. The receptors stem from a woman aged 65 to 85 with acute or convalescent COVID-19.

The gene calls are TRBV9 and TRBJ2-3, with D perhaps TRBD2 (6 bases). V was pared by 3 bases and J by 2 bases, with 7 bases between. Germline assignment: CDR1 SGDLS and CDR2 YYNGEE. This CDR3 is 13 amino acids long. CDR3 nucleotides: TGTGCCAGCAGCGCGGACTACACAGATACGCAGTATTTT. Its protein is CASSADYTDTQYF.

The V gene is TRBV10-3, the J gene TRBJ2-7, with TRBD2 identical over 14 bases. The ends lost 2 bases at V and 4 bases at J; junction bases unmatched: 13. CDR3 size: 19 residues. CDR1 and CDR2 (germline): ENHRY, SYGVKD. The CDR3 nucleotides are TGTGCCATCAGTGAGGCCCCGGGACTAGCGGGGGCCCAATTGTACGAGCAGTACGTC. The encoded protein is CAISEAPGLAGAQLYEQYV.

This chain links TRBV4-2 with TRBJ1-2; TRBD1 matches 12 bases. The CDR3 is 18 residues long. With V trimmed by 0 bases and J by 3 bases, 8 bases remained unmatched. The germline V gene has CDR1 LGHNA and CDR2 YNFKEQ. In DNA, the CDR3 is TGTGCCAGCAGCCAAGATAGTACCGGGACAGGGGGCTACTATGGCTACACCTTC. Protein sequence: CASSQDSTGTGGYYGYTF.

The J gene is TRBJ2-5, the V gene TRBV2; TRBD2 aligns across 12 bases. The CDR3 has 15 residues. CDR1 is SNHLY and CDR2 is FYNNEI in the germline V gene. V lost 6 bases and J lost 4; bases outside the gene matches: 6. DNA for the CDR3: TGTGCCAGCAGGCTAGAGGGACTAGCGGGAGAGACCCAGTACTTC. Its translation is CASRLEGLAGETQYF.

V is TRBV5-4 and J is TRBJ1-2, with D maybe TRBD1 (6 bases). V lost 2 bases and J lost 3, with 8 bases in between. This CDR3 comprises 13 residues. From germline, CDR1 is SGHNT and CDR2 YYREEE (reference sequence). The chain's CDR3 is CASSFGQYYGYTF. CDR3 nucleotides: TGTGCCAGCAGCTTCGGACAGTACTATGGCTACACCTTC.